The T cell receptor beta chain described here comes from a study of shared clonotypes between healthy human individuals. The CDR3 has 15 residues. V lost 8 bases to trimming and J lost 0 bases; unmatched junction nucleotides: 7. The V gene's germline CDR1 is LNHDA and CDR2 SQIVND (reference sequence). On this clone: The antigen remains unidentified.

Data came from immunoSEQ multiplex PCR; TCRdb stores just in-frame clones and leaves some out. The data hold about 1 million clones, with around four fifths observed a single time. The study's findings and limits: Clonotype sharing across donors was expected to vary with sequencing depth.

Sequencing input: memory CD4+ T cells sorted from blood. Noted subset: CD45RA-negative fraction. The V gene is TRBV19, the J gene TRBJ1-3; TRBD1 matches 7 bases. The receptor comes from a man younger than 35 in good health. CDR3 bases: TGTGCCAGTTTAAACAGGGGATACTCTGGAAACACCATATATTTT. Its translation: CASLNRGYSGNTIYF. Using reference TRBV19 and TRBJ1-3 for the parts outside the CDR3, the full variable domain is DGGITQSPKYLFRKEGQNVTLSCEQNLNHDAMYWYRQDPGQGLRLIYYSQIVNDFQKGDIAEGYSVSREKKESFPLTVTSAQKNPTAFYLCASLNRGYSGNTIYFGEGSWLTVV.